These 21 T cell receptor beta chains were sequenced from one sample in a study of early T cells in non-severe SARS-CoV-2 infection. Using its own MiXCR run on the 5' RACE reads, TCRdb lists one record per CDR3 protein. The table has fewer than 110,000 distinct CDR3 sequences, around 10% seen once; the top ten hold 6.5% to 8%. The sequenced material came from whole blood. The receptors were gathered from an adult who was a healthcare worker with PCR-confirmed SARS-CoV-2 infection or an uninfected control (not recorded which).

About this clonotype itself: This sequence may be a read error, since a much larger clone differs from it by one base. The rearrangement uses TRBV7-8 and TRBJ1-5, with D hard to call. This CDR3 comprises 15 residues. Germline V gives CDR1 SGHVS, CDR2 FQNEAQ. V lost 5 bases to trimming and J lost 6 bases, with 17 bases between them. This CDR3 is CASSHYSRGLQPQHF. DNA for the CDR3: TGTGCCAGCAGCCATTACTCCCGAGGGCTTCAGCCCCAGCATTTT.

This clonotype was seen only a few times. The gene calls are TRBV4-3 and TRBJ2-3; TRBD2 might be the D (6 bases). This CDR3 region has 17 residues. From germline, CDR1 is LGHNA and CDR2 YSLEER. Trimming left V 0 bases short and J 2 bases short, with 15 bases between. The CDR3 loop reads CASSQDLGGVATDTQYF. CDR3 coding DNA: TGCGCCAGCAGCCAAGATCTTGGAGGGGTTGCCACAGATACGCAGTATTTT.

J is TRBJ2-1 and V is TRBV5-1; 8 positions match TRBD2. The ends lost 0 bases at V and 8 bases at J; junction bases unmatched: 7. The CDR3 runs to 15 residues. In germline, CDR1 is SGHRS, CDR2 YFSETQ. CDR3 in DNA: TGCGCCAGCAGCTTGGCCGCCGGGAGGGCGGATGAGCAGTTCTTC. The encoded protein is CASSLAAGRADEQFF.

This clonotype occurred many times. This chain joins TRBV4-1 and TRBJ2-5, with D hard to call. Trimming stripped 3 bases from V and 0 bases from J, with 14 bases between. Germline assignment: CDR1 MGHRA and CDR2 YSYEKL. This CDR3 spans 16 amino acids. In nucleotides, the CDR3 is TGCGCCAGCAGCCAGGGCCCCTTTTGGTACCAAGAGACCCAGTACTTC. This encodes CASSQGPFWYQETQYF.

The chain recombines TRBV20-1 with TRBJ2-7; the D gene is possibly TRBD1 (6 bases). V was shortened by 0 bases and J by 2 bases, with 14 bases between the two germline ends. The CDR3 length is 15 residues. Germline-derived CDR1 and CDR2 are DFQATT and SNEGSKA (reference sequence). CDR3 amino acids: CSARDRGRHPYEQYF. The CDR3 DNA follows: TGCAGTGCTAGAGATAGGGGGAGACACCCCTACGAGCAGTACTTC.

This clonotype was found a few times. CDR3 residues: CAARAGAVDTQYF. The CDR3 coding sequence is TGTGCCGCCAGAGCGGGAGCGGTAGATACGCAGTATTTT. The J gene is TRBJ2-3, the V gene TRBV10-3; 8 nucleotides match TRBD2. With V trimmed by 11 bases and J by 5 bases, 9 bases remained unmatched. In germline, CDR1 is ENHRY, CDR2 SYGVKD. This CDR3 comprises 13 residues.

With respect to this clonotype: A read error may be the cause here, since a much bigger clone is one base away. The chain uses TRBV12-3 or TRBV12-4 and TRBJ2-3; no definite D call. This CDR3 region has 14 residues. Deletions cut 6 bases from V and 3 bases from J, with 13 bases between. The CDR3 sequence is CASRLSSATDTQYF. The CDR3 DNA sequence: TGTGCCAGCAGGTTGTCGTCCGCTACAGATACGCAGTATTTT.

This chain uses TRBV6-1 with TRBJ1-1, with 7 bases that match TRBD1. The V gene's germline CDR1 is MNHNS and CDR2 SASEGT. V trimming: 2 bases; J trimming: 4 bases; junction bases outside the gene matches: 4. The CDR3 totals 14 residues. CDR3 amino acids: CASSEKGASTEAFF. DNA for the CDR3: TGTGCCAGCAGTGAAAAGGGGGCGAGCACTGAAGCTTTCTTT.

The V and J genes are TRBV28 and TRBJ2-1; TRBD1 aligns across 10 bases. Per the germline V gene, CDR1 is MDHEN and CDR2 is SYDVKM. After removal of 7 bases from V and 7 bases from J, the junction contained 13 bases not matched to a gene. This CDR3 region has 16 residues. The CDR3 reads CASIRSGTGVGNEQFF. The CDR3 bases are TGTGCCAGCATCCGAAGTGGGACAGGGGTTGGTAATGAGCAGTTCTTC.

The table lists this clonotype with a few counts. The chain has TRBV4-2 and TRBJ2-7, with 7 nucleotides matching TRBD2. Germline lookup yields CDR1 LGHNA and CDR2 YNFKEQ. The CDR3 is 18 residues long. The trim removed 1 base at V and 2 bases at J, leaving 14 bases unmatched. CDR3 sequence: CASSQGIKGGRRAYEQYF. The CDR3 DNA is TGTGCCAGCAGCCAAGGAATTAAGGGCGGGAGAAGAGCCTACGAGCAGTACTTC.

The table lists this clonotype with many counts. The V and J genes are TRBV5-1 and TRBJ1-1, with 8 bases fitting TRBD1. V dropped 0 bases and J dropped 3; count of bases not matched to a gene: 4. In germline, CDR1 is SGHRS, CDR2 YFSETQ. The CDR3 runs 15 residues. For the CDR3, the DNA is TGCGCCAGCAGCTTGGTAGGGACAGGAGACACTGAAGCTTTCTTT. Amino acids: CASSLVGTGDTEAFF.

This clonotype was recorded at least ten times. The chain couples TRBV28 to TRBJ2-5; no reliable D call. CDR1 is MDHEN, CDR2 SYDVKM, per germline. V was pared by 2 bases and J by 5 bases, with 6 bases between. The CDR3 totals 12 residues. Written as DNA, the CDR3 is TGTGCCAGCAGTTTAAATGTGGAGACCCAGTACTTC. It codes for CASSLNVETQYF.

The rearrangement links TRBV12-3 or TRBV12-4 to TRBJ1-4; 10 nucleotides line up with TRBD1. CDR3 size: 15 residues. J lost 7 bases, V lost 5 bases, and 7 bases had no gene match. For the CDR3, the DNA is TGTGCCAGCAGTCGTCGACAGGGGGCGGGTGAAAAACTGTTTTTT. Protein sequence: CASSRRQGAGEKLFF.

As to this clonotype: This may come from a read error, since a much larger clone is one base off. V and J are TRBV6-2 or TRBV6-3 and TRBJ2-1; a possible D gene is TRBD2 (6 bases). Germline CDR1 and CDR2: MNHEY and SVGEGT. CDR3 size: 14 residues. V shed 5 bases and J shed 7 bases, with 15 bases lying between them. As DNA, the CDR3 is TGTGCCAGCAGTCCCGGGACTGGAGTGAATGAGCAGTTCTTC. This translates into CASSPGTGVNEQFF.

This clonotype was seen a handful of times. V and J are TRBV14 and TRBJ1-2; perhaps TRBD1 as D (5 bases). The germline gives CDR1 SGHDN, CDR2 FVKESK. V lost 3 bases and J lost 4, with 12 bases in between. The CDR3 contains 14 residues. DNA of the CDR3: TGTGCCAGCAGCCAGGAGGGACGGATCTATGGCTACACCTTC. It codes for CASSQEGRIYGYTF.

The chain joins TRBV2 to TRBJ2-7; 10 bases agree with TRBD1. The germline V gene has CDR1 SNHLY and CDR2 FYNNEI. V dropped 8 bases and J dropped 5; count of bases not matched to a gene: 18. The length of the CDR3 is 17 residues. The chain's CDR3 is CASEWGKQGQGRNEQYF. CDR3 in DNA: TGTGCCAGCGAGTGGGGCAAGCAGGGACAGGGGAGGAACGAGCAGTACTTC. Full variable domain (missing parts from reference TRBV2 and TRBJ2-7): EPEVTQTPSHQVTQMGQEVILRCVPISNHLYFYWYRQILGQKVEFLVSFYNNEISEKSEIFDDQFSVERPDGSNFTLKIRSTKLEDSAMYFCASEWGKQGQGRNEQYFGPGTRLTVT.

The table lists this clonotype with a few counts. The CDR3 DNA sequence: TGCAGTGCTAGCGGTGGCGCAGGCTTCCCCTACGAGCAGTACTTC. Amino acids: CSASGGAGFPYEQYF. The gene calls are TRBV20-1 and TRBJ2-7; D is undetermined. The CDR3 loop spans 15 amino acids. Germline V gene sequence: CDR1 DFQATT, CDR2 SNEGSKA (reference sequence). Trimming removed 3 bases from V and 2 bases from J, with 17 bases in between.

This clonotype was observed a few times. V gene TRBV6-1 combines with J gene TRBJ2-1; 11 bases fit TRBD1. Germline CDR1 reads MNHNS; CDR2 reads SASEGT. With V trimmed by 6 bases and J by 1 base, 14 bases remained unmatched. This CDR3 is built from 19 residues. The DNA for the CDR3 is TGTGCCAGCAGGGGACAGGGGGGTAGCGGGGTTCGATCCTACAATGAGCAGTTCTTC. Protein product: CASRGQGGSGVRSYNEQFF.

The chain employs TRBV6-6 and TRBJ1-1, with 8 bases identical to TRBD1. Unmatched junction bases numbered 5, after V lost 10 bases and J lost 1 base. The CDR3 contains 13 residues. The germline V gene encodes CDR1 MNHNY and CDR2 SVGAGI (reference sequence). The CDR3 protein is CATTGGENTEAFF. Written as DNA, the CDR3 is TGTGCCACCACAGGGGGGGAGAACACTGAAGCTTTCTTT.

To note about this clonotype: A much bigger clone sits one base away, suggesting this may be a read error. The genes are TRBV5-6 and TRBJ2-1; TRBD2 matches at 7 bases. CDR3 length: 13 amino acids. The germline gives CDR1 SGHDT, CDR2 YYEEEE. Here the CDR3 DNA reads TGTGCCAGCAGCTCCCTACTAGCGAATGAGCAGTCCTTC. Translation: CASSSLLANEQSF.

This clonotype was recorded many times. The gene calls are TRBV20-1 and TRBJ2-5; 9 bases align to TRBD2. The CDR3 is made up of 14 amino acids. Trimming cost V 2 bases and J 1 base; bases outside gene matches: 2. Germline CDR1 reads DFQATT; CDR2 reads SNEGSKA (reference sequence). The CDR3 region has the DNA TGCAGTGCTAGACTAGCGGGAATCCAAGAGACCCAGTACTTC. Translation: CSARLAGIQETQYF.